This T cell receptor beta chain was found in a study of blood T cell repertoires in COVID-19. Study-level background: Sample material is recorded as cDNA or gDNA derived from T cells, B-cell-depleted T cells, or PBMCs.

Original processing notes: The assay estimated nucleated cells by amplifying reference gene primers. Method: immunoSEQ multiplex PCR; TCRdb's copy keeps in-frame clones and lacks some. V and J calls and clone size come straight from that table; D and trimming were deduced from the DNA. This sample yields about 160,000 clones, of which about 88% are seen a single time; about 0.95% belongs to the top ten. Germline CDR1 reads SGHNT; CDR2 reads YYREEE (reference sequence). The CDR3 is 16 amino acids. The V end was cut by 4 bases, the J end by 5 bases, with 22 bases between. The source is a man aged 40-49 years with acute or convalescent COVID-19. Material: peripheral blood. The chain links TRBV5-4 to TRBJ2-7; possible D gene TRBD2, 7 bases. DNA of the CDR3: TGTGCCAGCAGCCCCGGTGGGAGGGGGGATACCCACGAGCAGTACTTC. Translating it yields CASSPGGRGDTHEQYF.